This T cell receptor (beta chain) was profiled in a study of vaccination and CD4 T cells after COVID-19. Study summary: Post-diagnosis, post-COVID samples were collected after a median approximately 110 days, ranging 35 to 161.

V dropped 6 bases and J dropped 1 base, with 9 bases sitting between them. Germline loops: CDR1 MNHNS, CDR2 SASEGT. The CDR3 contains 13 residues. This clonotype appeared a single time. Its specificity is unknown. The sample's treatment: roughly ten-day PBMC culture with coronavirus spike peptide pools or control peptides (ViraFEST assay). Before Alpha, Beta and Delta appeared in the US, convalescents tested positive (March–December 2020). Cultured CD4+ T cell DNA was sequenced using the Oncomine TCR Beta short-read assay. MiXCR, run by TCRdb on the PCR reads, gives a single entry per CDR3 protein. The table includes roughly 4,000 distinct CDR3 sequences, over 14% detected once.

The sample comprised CD4+ T cells from blood, cultured in vitro. The source of this sequence is a human donor who had recovered from COVID-19. The chain recombines TRBV6-1 with TRBJ1-1; the D is unclear. This chain's CDR3 is CASSRTGNTEAFF. In nucleotides, the CDR3 is TGTGCCAGCAGCCGGACGGGGAACACTGAAGCTTTCTTT.